This T cell receptor beta chain was identified in a study of blood T cell repertoires in COVID-19 (TCRdb year 2020). Background for the entire study: Samples covering the acute and convalescent phases of COVID-19 were provided by collaborators in the United States, Italy and Spain. Subjects who had been exposed to COVID-19, were actively infected with it, or had recovered from it provided the deeply sampled blood TCRbeta repertoires that made up the dataset. A freely available public database, intended as a resource for researchers studying the immune response to SARS-CoV-2, is where the repertoires were released. Samples were obtained from the ongoing ImmuneRACE study (first 160 participants) and from over 1,000 subjects provided by 6 global collaborators. Where available, HLA class I and class II types were obtained from metadata supplied by the sample provider rather than from assay-based typing. The material from the prospective study consisted of cDNA or gDNA derived from T cells, B-cell-depleted T cells, or PBMCs. A de-identified subject ID, COVID-19 status, age in years and sex were almost always included in the sample metadata. What the work shows at the level of the full study, not this receptor alone: How much clinical and demographic metadata was included differed by source and by participant, and the metadata was provided uncurated.

TCRbeta CDR3 regions were amplified from genomic DNA by means of the immunoSEQ Assay, a bias-controlled multiplex PCR. On the study's bioinformatics: The number of nucleated cells in each sample was estimated by amplification of reference gene primers within the assay. To quantify the absolute abundance of each unique TCRbeta CDR3 rearrangement, sequence reads were collapsed and filtered. For each sample, productive Simpson clonality was calculated by taking the square root of Simpson's diversity index across productive rearrangements. The table was pulled from immuneACCESS by TCRdb, which kept in-frame rearrangements only. Such tables lose some clones; where checked, under half of the loss comes from unresolved V genes, and the rest has no known cause. Clone size and the V and J calls come from that table; the DNA yielded D and trimming. For this sample the table gives tens of thousands of clones, of which around nine tenths were detected only once. The ten largest make up approximately 4% of the sample.

From cysteine to phenylalanine, the CDR3 is 15 amino acids long. Just CDR3 DNA is preserved here, 45 bases in frame from base 1. At the junction V is shortened by 6 bases and J by 8 bases; bases outside the gene matches: 15. CDR1 MNHNY and CDR2 SVGAGI are derived from the germline V gene (reference sequence). Whole blood was collected in K2EDTA tubes by collaborating institutions according to the institutions' own protocols. For TCRbeta analysis, collaborators shipped samples as frozen whole blood, isolated PBMCs, or DNA extracted from either of those sample types. A remark on this clone: The antigen this receptor binds is unknown. Within one base of it there is no much larger clone, and no base qualities were kept.

The receptor comes from a human donor in a cohort sampled during active COVID-19. Sequencing was performed on peripheral blood. Recombination linked TRBV6-6 to TRBJ1-2, and 7 junction bases match TRBD1. In nucleotide form, the sequence is TGTGCCAGCAGCCCGTCGACAGGGCAGGGGTTGGGCTACACCTTC. Its amino acids are CASSPSTGQGLGYTF.